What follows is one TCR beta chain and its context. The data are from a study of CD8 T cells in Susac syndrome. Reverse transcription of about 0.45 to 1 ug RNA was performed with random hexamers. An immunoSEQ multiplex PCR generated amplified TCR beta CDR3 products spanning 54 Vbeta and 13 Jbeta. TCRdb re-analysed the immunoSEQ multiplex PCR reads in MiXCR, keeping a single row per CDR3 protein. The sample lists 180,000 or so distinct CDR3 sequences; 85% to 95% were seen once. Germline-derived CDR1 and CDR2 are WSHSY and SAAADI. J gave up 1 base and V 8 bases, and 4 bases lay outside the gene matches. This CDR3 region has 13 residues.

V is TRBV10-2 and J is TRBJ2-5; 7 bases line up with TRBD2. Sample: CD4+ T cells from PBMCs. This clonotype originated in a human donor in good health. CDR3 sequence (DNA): TGCGCCAGCCGGCCGGGGGGCCAAGAGACCCAGTACTTC. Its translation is CASRPGGQETQYF.